These 27 T cell receptor beta chains originate from one sample sequenced in a study of blood T cell repertoires in COVID-19. Here immunoSEQ multiplex PCR was the method, and the copy in TCRdb shows in-frame clones only, minus some. The top ten hold 8% to 10% of the sample, which has around 170,000 clones, roughly 83% seen once. Sequenced input: PBMCs or T cells enriched from blood (not recorded which). Receptor source: a woman aged 25 to 39 who had recovered from COVID-19.

The chain has TRBV3-1 (or the pseudogene TRBV3-2) and TRBJ2-1; D is perhaps TRBD2 (6 bases). Germline lookup yields CDR1 LGHDT and CDR2 YNNKEL (reference sequence). This CDR3 is 16 amino acids long. V lost 6 bases to trimming and J lost 5 bases, with 20 bases between them. DNA for the CDR3: TGTGCCAGCAGTCTCCTGATCGGGAGTTTGGACAATGAGCAGTTCTTC. This codes for CASSLLIGSLDNEQFF.

V usage is TRBV13 and J usage is TRBJ2-2, with D hard to call. The CDR3 length is 12 residues. The germline CDR1 and CDR2 sequences are PRHDT and FYEKMQ (reference sequence). V was cut by 0 bases and J by 8 bases, with 4 bases left in between. The CDR3: CASSLGAGELFF. CDR3 bases: TGTGCCAGCAGCTTAGGGGCTGGGGAGCTGTTTTTT.

The chain has TRBV7-6 and TRBJ2-2, with 10 bases identical to TRBD2. Trimming took 5 bases from V and 3 from J; bases not matched to a gene: 15. This CDR3 is 19 amino acids long. CDR1 is SGHVS, CDR2 FNYEAQ, per germline. CDR3 sequence reads: CASSRTPPAGGPHTGELFF. The CDR3 DNA reads TGTGCCAGCAGCCGAACCCCCCCAGCGGGAGGGCCACACACCGGGGAGCTGTTTTTT.

This clone turned up a few times. The chain joins TRBV27 to TRBJ1-2, with TRBD1 as a possible D gene (6 bases). Germline values: CDR1 MNHEY, CDR2 SMNVEV (reference sequence). Deletions cut 5 bases from V and 7 bases from J, with 20 bases between. This CDR3 is 15 amino acids long. The CDR3 DNA reads TGTGCCAGCAGTACAAACGGACAGTCTTACGTTGGCTACACCTTC. The encoded protein is CASSTNGQSYVGYTF.

In DNA form, the CDR3 reads TGTGCCAGCAGCGGGACAGAACCCTCTGGAAACACCATATATTTT. Its protein is CASSGTEPSGNTIYF. This chain uses TRBV9 with TRBJ1-3; D is possibly TRBD1 (6 bases). CDR1 is SGDLS, CDR2 YYNGEE, per germline. V lost 3 bases, J lost 0 bases, and 10 bases lay in between. The CDR3 is 15 residues long.

V and J are TRBV24-1 and TRBJ1-2; 7 bases agree with TRBD1. The germline gives CDR1 KGHDR, CDR2 SFDVKD. CDR3 length equals 14 residues. V shed 2 bases and J 5 bases; nucleotides not matched to a gene: 4. This CDR3 reads CATSDSGTAYGYTF. In DNA, the CDR3 is TGTGCCACCAGTGATTCGGGGACAGCTTATGGCTACACCTTC.

This clone appeared a few times. The gene calls are TRBV10-3 and TRBJ2-7; 8 bases match TRBD2. There are 12 residues in the CDR3. Trimming at V came to 5 bases and at J to 3 bases, leaving 0 bases not matched to a gene. Germline loops: CDR1 ENHRY, CDR2 SYGVKD. CDR3 nucleotides: TGTGCCATCAGTACTAGCGGCTACGAGCAGTACTTC. It yields the protein CAISTSGYEQYF.

The chain combines TRBV5-4 with TRBJ2-3; TRBD2 agrees at 7 bases. This CDR3 is 13 amino acids long. Trimming at V came to 1 base and at J to 6 bases, leaving 2 bases not matched to a gene. Germline assignment: CDR1 SGHNT and CDR2 YYREEE (reference sequence). The CDR3 nucleotides read TGTGCCAGCAGCTTGAATAGCGGGGATACGCAGTATTTT. Encoded protein: CASSLNSGDTQYF.

V usage is TRBV5-1 and J usage is TRBJ1-6; 7 nucleotides match TRBD1. V dropped 0 bases and J dropped 7; count of bases not matched to a gene: 7. The CDR3 totals 16 residues. The germline V gene has CDR1 SGHRS and CDR2 YFSETQ. CDR3: CASSLAPGQSNSPLHF. CDR3 nucleotides: TGCGCCAGCAGCTTGGCTCCGGGACAGAGCAATTCACCCCTCCACTTT.

The CDR3 is CASRRTGENNEKLFF. CDR3 bases: TGTGCCAGCAGAAGGACAGGGGAGAATAATGAAAAACTGTTTTTT. This rearrangement joins TRBV6-5 to TRBJ1-4; 9 bases line up with TRBD1. The germline CDR1 and CDR2 sequences are MNHEY and SVGAGI. J gave up 4 bases and V 6 bases, and 6 bases lay outside the gene matches. There are 15 residues in the CDR3.

The V and J genes are TRBV29-1 and TRBJ1-1, with D unclear. V lost 8 bases, J lost 5 bases, and 15 bases lay in between. CDR1 and CDR2 from the germline V gene are SQVTM and ANQGSEA. The CDR3 sequence is 12 residues long. In nucleotides, the CDR3 is TGCAGCCTGACGCCTGAGGGTACTGAAGCTTTCTTT. Translation: CSLTPEGTEAFF.

This clone has only a few counts. The chain uses TRBV6-5 and TRBJ2-1; TRBD1 matches 7 bases. Germline V lookup: CDR1 MNHEY, CDR2 SVGAGI. V lost 0 bases, J lost 9 bases, and 5 bases stayed unmatched. This CDR3 has 14 amino acids. CDR3 nucleotide sequence: TGTGCCAGCAGTTACTCGGGGTCAGGGGGTGAGCAGTTCTTC. Its protein product is CASSYSGSGGEQFF.

The chain recombines TRBV27 with TRBJ2-2; TRBD1 aligns across 7 bases. Germline trimming cut 3 bases from V and 6 bases from J; bases unmatched to any gene: 13. This CDR3 comprises 17 residues. Germline-derived CDR1 and CDR2 are MNHEY and SMNVEV (reference sequence). The CDR3 DNA is TGTGCCAGCAGTTTTCTTCCGGGACAGAGACTTTCCGGGGAGCTGTTTTTT. Protein: CASSFLPGQRLSGELFF.

The rearrangement links TRBV5-5 to TRBJ2-5, with TRBD1 matching over 8 bases. Trimming took 1 base from V and 4 from J; bases not matched to a gene: 12. Germline V lookup: CDR1 SGHKS, CDR2 YYEKEE (reference sequence). There are 17 residues in the CDR3. Written as DNA, the CDR3 is TGTGCCAGCAGCTTGAACTTCGGACAGGGAGTACCAGAGACCCAGTACTTC. Protein sequence: CASSLNFGQGVPETQYF.

This chain links TRBV5-4 with TRBJ2-7; TRBD1 matches at 8 bases. Unmatched junction bases numbered 6, after V lost 4 bases and J lost 6 bases. Germline CDR1 is SGHNT and CDR2 is YYREEE (reference sequence). The CDR3 is 13 residues long. As DNA, the CDR3 is TGTGCCAGCAGCCTTCGGACAGGGCCCGAGCAGTACTTC. It is translated as CASSLRTGPEQYF.

V is TRBV27 and J is TRBJ1-6; 9 bases agree with TRBD1. The V segment lost 6 bases and the J segment 7 bases; nucleotides outside the gene matches: 10. There are 16 residues in the CDR3. Germline CDR1 is MNHEY and CDR2 is SMNVEV (reference sequence). The CDR3 sequence: CASSPHTGGGNSPLHF. CDR3 in DNA: TGTGCCAGCAGCCCGCATACAGGGGGCGGAAATTCACCCCTCCACTTT.

The chain joins TRBV6-1 to TRBJ2-5; D is unclear. Trimming pared 2 bases from V and 5 bases from J, leaving 12 bases between. Germline loops: CDR1 MNHNS, CDR2 SASEGT. The CDR3 contains 14 residues. The CDR3 region has the DNA TGTGCCAGCAGTGAACGCCTTTACGGGGAGACCCAGTACTTC. Encoded protein: CASSERLYGETQYF.

This rearrangement joins TRBV5-5 to TRBJ2-7; tentatively, D is TRBD2 (5 bases). V was clipped by 2 bases and J by 0 bases, with 15 bases between them. The CDR3 contains 16 residues. Germline values: CDR1 SGHKS, CDR2 YYEKEE (reference sequence). The DNA for the CDR3 is TGTGCCAGCAGCTTCGTACCGGGGTACCCCTCCTACGAGCAGTACTTC. Translated, it gives CASSFVPGYPSYEQYF.

This clone was observed once. The rearrangement joins TRBV10-3 to TRBJ1-6; D is perhaps TRBD1 (6 bases). V gave up 2 bases and J gave up 8 bases, with 10 bases separating them. Germline V gene sequence: CDR1 ENHRY, CDR2 SYGVKD. This CDR3 contains 14 residues. The CDR3 DNA reads as TGTGCCATCAGTGAGAAGACAGGTGATTCACCCCTCCACTTT. Its translation: CAISEKTGDSPLHF.

As DNA, the CDR3 is TGTGCCAGCTCACCAAGATCCGGGGGATACACTGAAGCTTTCTTT. Amino acids: CASSPRSGGYTEAFF. The genes are TRBV18 and TRBJ1-1; perhaps TRBD1 as D (5 bases). Trimming shortened V by 2 bases and J by 3 bases, and 13 bases separated the two germline ends. Germline V CDR1 and CDR2: KGHSH, LQKENI. The CDR3 runs 15 residues.

A single count supports this clone. The genes are TRBV28 and TRBJ2-2; 7 bases agree with TRBD2. Looked up from germline, CDR1 is MDHEN and CDR2 is SYDVKM. V lost 2 bases, J lost 3 bases, and 6 bases stayed unmatched. CDR3 length: 16 residues. The CDR3 reads CASSLNREDDTGELFF. The CDR3 nucleotides are TGTGCCAGCAGTTTAAACCGGGAGGATGACACCGGGGAGCTGTTTTTT.

The V gene is TRBV6-4, the J gene TRBJ2-4, with a possible D match to TRBD2 (6 bases). Germline loops: CDR1 MRHNA, CDR2 SNTAGT. The CDR3 covers 13 residues. Trimming pared 8 bases from V and 4 bases from J, leaving 12 bases between. The CDR3 region is CASSRERKNIQYF. CDR3 DNA: TGTGCCAGCTCCCGGGAGCGAAAAAACATTCAGTACTTC.

This sequence joins TRBV2 and TRBJ2-2, with a possible D match to TRBD1 (6 bases). The V end lost 4 bases, the J end lost 6 bases, and 12 bases lay between the germline ends. CDR1 is SNHLY, CDR2 FYNNEI, per germline. The CDR3 runs to 14 residues. The CDR3 region is CASSAQGNAGELFF. CDR3 in DNA: TGTGCCAGCAGTGCACAGGGTAACGCCGGGGAGCTGTTTTTT.

The V call is TRBV4-2, the J call TRBJ2-7; 9 bases match TRBD1. V dropped 4 bases and J dropped 5; count of bases not matched to a gene: 12. Looked up from germline, CDR1 is LGHNA and CDR2 is YNFKEQ. The CDR3 loop spans 16 amino acids. The CDR3: CASSLLPGQGRHEQYF. The CDR3 nucleotides are TGTGCCAGCAGCCTACTACCGGGACAGGGAAGGCACGAGCAGTACTTC.

The chain joins TRBV4-1 to TRBJ2-2, with D possibly matching TRBD1 (5 bases). The V gene's germline CDR1 is MGHRA and CDR2 YSYEKL. V was clipped by 2 bases and J by 2 bases, with 15 bases between them. This CDR3 has 17 residues. The CDR3 here is CASSQNAQGANTGELFF. The CDR3, as DNA: TGCGCCAGCAGCCAAAACGCTCAAGGGGCAAACACCGGGGAGCTGTTTTTT.

This chain links TRBV30 with TRBJ1-6; 8 nucleotides line up with TRBD1. CDR1 is GTSNPN and CDR2 is SVGIG in the germline V gene (reference sequence). This CDR3 is built from 16 residues. V lost 0 bases, J lost 7 bases, and 8 bases stayed unmatched. Here the CDR3 reads CAWSVAGGVKNSPLHF. The CDR3 DNA sequence: TGTGCCTGGAGTGTCGCAGGGGGCGTAAAAAATTCACCCCTCCACTTT.

The CDR3 DNA is TGTGCCAGCAGGTGGGGAGCCTACGAGCAGTACTTC. This translates into CASRWGAYEQYF. The rearrangement joins TRBV6-4 to TRBJ2-7; possible D gene TRBD2, 5 bases. This CDR3 has 12 amino acids. The germline gives CDR1 MRHNA, CDR2 SNTAGT. V was shortened by 6 bases and J by 2 bases, with 8 bases between the two germline ends.